This is a list of T cell receptor beta chains from one sample in a study of blood T cell repertoires in COVID-19. Clones were read by immunoSEQ multiplex PCR, and TCRdb kept only the in-frame ones, dropping some. The sample records some 76,000 clones, roughly 90% being singletons. The specimen was peripheral blood. The receptors were gathered from a man in his sixties with acute or convalescent COVID-19. Each CDR3 is given with its conserved first and last residue. The D gene is left open where the match is weak. A clone size is listed for some rows: how often the clone was seen (once, few, many), or a class if it is expanded.

NA	TRBV6-5	NA	TRBJ1-2	TGTGCCAGCAGTTACCCTATTGATTCGGGTTTCGGCTACACCTTC	CASSYPIDSGFGYTF
TRBD1	TRBV5-1	NA	TRBJ1-6	TGCGCCAGCAGCCGTGACCGGGACAGGGTTTCACCCCTCCACTTT	CASSRDRDRVSPLHF
NA	TRBV19	NA	TRBJ1-2	TGTGCCAGTATTGGCCCTAACTATGGCTACACCTTC	CASIGPNYGYTF
TRBD1	TRBV4-2	NA	TRBJ2-5	TGTGCCAGCAGCCAAGGGGACAGGGGGCTTCAAGAGACCCAGTACTTC	CASSQGDRGLQETQYF
NA	TRBV11-3	once	TRBJ2-5	TGTGCCAGCAGCCAGGGGGGAGAGACCCAGTACTTC	CASSQGGETQYF
NA	TRBV27	NA	TRBJ2-5	TGTGCCAGCAGTTCCCAATCTAGGACCCAGTACTTC	CASSSQSRTQYF
NA	TRBV6-5	NA	TRBJ2-1	TGTGCCAGCAGCCTTAGAGTGGCAGGGGAGCAGTTCTTC	CASSLRVAGEQFF
NA	TRBV28	NA	TRBJ1-6	TGTGCCAGCAGTTTGTCAGAGGATTCACCCCTCCACTTT	CASSLSEDSPLHF
TRBD1	TRBV30	NA	TRBJ2-1	TGTGCCTGGACAGTCGGGACAGGGTACGATGAGCAGTTCTTC	CAWTVGTGYDEQFF
TRBD1	TRBV2	once	TRBJ1-2	TGTGCCAGCAGTGATGAAGAGACAGGGTATGGCTACACCTTC	CASSDEETGYGYTF
TRBD2	TRBV10-2	once	TRBJ2-7	TGCGCCAGCAGTGAAGCTAGCGGCGCCTACGAGCAGTACTTC	CASSEASGAYEQYF